This T cell receptor beta chain was sequenced in a study of blood T cell repertoires in COVID-19. Study information: Whether acute or convalescent, the COVID-19 samples came from the United States, Italy and Spain.

This clone was seen just once. The J segment lost 7 bases and the V segment lost 2 bases, leaving 11 bases of the junction unmatched. The CDR3 runs to 16 residues. Germline CDR1 SGHRS, CDR2 YFSETQ. Using immunoSEQ multiplex PCR, the repertoire was profiled, and TCRdb retains in-frame clones only, with some absent. In the table there are a few hundred thousand clones, approximately 86% of which are singletons. Sample: peripheral blood. The chain carries TRBV5-1 and TRBJ2-2, with 7 bases fitting TRBD1. This clonotype was sampled from a man younger than 35 with active or convalescent COVID-19. CDR3 region: CASSLSLTGAGGELFF. In nucleotides, the CDR3 is TGCGCCAGCAGCTTATCCTTAACAGGGGCCGGCGGGGAGCTGTTTTTT.